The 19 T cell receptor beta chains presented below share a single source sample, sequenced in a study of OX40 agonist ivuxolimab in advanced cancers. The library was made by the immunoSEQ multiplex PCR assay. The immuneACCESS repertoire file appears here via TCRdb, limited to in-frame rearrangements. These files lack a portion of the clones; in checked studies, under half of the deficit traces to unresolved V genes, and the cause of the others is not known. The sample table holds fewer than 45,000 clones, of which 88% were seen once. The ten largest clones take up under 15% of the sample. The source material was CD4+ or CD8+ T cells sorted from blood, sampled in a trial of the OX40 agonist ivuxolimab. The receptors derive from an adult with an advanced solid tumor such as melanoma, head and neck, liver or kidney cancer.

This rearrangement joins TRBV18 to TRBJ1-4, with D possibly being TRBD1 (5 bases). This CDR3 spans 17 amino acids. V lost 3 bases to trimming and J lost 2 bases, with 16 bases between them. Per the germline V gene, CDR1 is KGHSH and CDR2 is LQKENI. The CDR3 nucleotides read TGTGCCAGCTCACCTGACGAGGCAGGGTTTACTAATGAAAAACTGTTTTTT. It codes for CASSPDEAGFTNEKLFF.

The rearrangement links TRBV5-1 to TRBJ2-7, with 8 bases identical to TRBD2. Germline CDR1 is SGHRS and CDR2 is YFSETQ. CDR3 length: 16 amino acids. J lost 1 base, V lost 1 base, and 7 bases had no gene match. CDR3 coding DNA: TGCGCCAGCAGCTTGAGGAGCGGGGGACCTTCCTACGAGCAGTACTTC. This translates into CASSLRSGGPSYEQYF.

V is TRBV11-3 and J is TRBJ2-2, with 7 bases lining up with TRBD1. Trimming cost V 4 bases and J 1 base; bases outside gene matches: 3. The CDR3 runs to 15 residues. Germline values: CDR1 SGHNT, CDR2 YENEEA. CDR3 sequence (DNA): TGTGCCAGCAGCTCCCGGGACAGGAACACCGGGGAGCTGTTTTTT. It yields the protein CASSSRDRNTGELFF.

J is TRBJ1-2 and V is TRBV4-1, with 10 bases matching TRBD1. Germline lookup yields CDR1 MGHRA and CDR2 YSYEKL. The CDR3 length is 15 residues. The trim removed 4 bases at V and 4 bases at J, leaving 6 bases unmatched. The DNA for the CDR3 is TGCGCCAGCAGCCGCGGACAGGGGGGAGCCTATGGCTACACCTTC. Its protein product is CASSRGQGGAYGYTF.

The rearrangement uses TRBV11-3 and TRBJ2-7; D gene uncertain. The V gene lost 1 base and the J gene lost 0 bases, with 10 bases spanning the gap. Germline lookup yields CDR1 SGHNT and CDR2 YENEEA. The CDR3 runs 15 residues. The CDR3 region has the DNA TGTGCCAGCAGCTTAGGAGCAGGCATCTCCTACGAGCAGTACTTC. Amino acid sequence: CASSLGAGISYEQYF.

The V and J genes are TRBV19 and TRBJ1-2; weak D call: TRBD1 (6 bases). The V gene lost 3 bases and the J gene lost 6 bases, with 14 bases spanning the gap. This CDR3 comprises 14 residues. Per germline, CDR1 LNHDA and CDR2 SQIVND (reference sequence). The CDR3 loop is CASSISQGRDGYTF. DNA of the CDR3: TGTGCCAGTAGTATTAGCCAGGGGCGAGATGGCTACACCTTC.

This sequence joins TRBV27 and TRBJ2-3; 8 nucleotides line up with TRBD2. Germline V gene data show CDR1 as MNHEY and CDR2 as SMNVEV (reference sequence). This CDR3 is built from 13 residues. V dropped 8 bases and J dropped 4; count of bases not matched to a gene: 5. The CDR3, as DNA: TGTGCCAGCTCGGGGGGGTGCGCAGATACGCAGTATTTT. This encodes CASSGGCADTQYF.

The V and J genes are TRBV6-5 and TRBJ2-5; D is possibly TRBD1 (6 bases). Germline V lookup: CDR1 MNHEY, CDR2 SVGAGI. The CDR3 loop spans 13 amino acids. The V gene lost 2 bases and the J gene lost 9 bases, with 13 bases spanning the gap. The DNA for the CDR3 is TGTGCCAGCAGTTACGGGGGCCCGCTGCCCCAGTACTTC. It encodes CASSYGGPLPQYF.

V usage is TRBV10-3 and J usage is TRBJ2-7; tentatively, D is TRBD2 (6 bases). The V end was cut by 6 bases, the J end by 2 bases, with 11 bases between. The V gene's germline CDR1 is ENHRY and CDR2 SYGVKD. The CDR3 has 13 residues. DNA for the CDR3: TGTGCCATCAGCCGGGACTCAGCCTACGAGCAGTACTTC. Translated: CAISRDSAYEQYF.

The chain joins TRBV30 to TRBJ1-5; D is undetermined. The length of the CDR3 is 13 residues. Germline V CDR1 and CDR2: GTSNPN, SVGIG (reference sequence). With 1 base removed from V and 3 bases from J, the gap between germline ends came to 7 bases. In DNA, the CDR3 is TGTGCCTGGAGTGGTGGGAACAATCAGCCCCAGCATTTT. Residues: CAWSGGNNQPQHF.

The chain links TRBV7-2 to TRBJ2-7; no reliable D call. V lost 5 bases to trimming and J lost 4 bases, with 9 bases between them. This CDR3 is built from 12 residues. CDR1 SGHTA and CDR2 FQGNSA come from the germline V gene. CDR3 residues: CASSLQQYEQYF. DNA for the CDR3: TGTGCCAGCAGCCTACAGCAATACGAGCAGTACTTC.

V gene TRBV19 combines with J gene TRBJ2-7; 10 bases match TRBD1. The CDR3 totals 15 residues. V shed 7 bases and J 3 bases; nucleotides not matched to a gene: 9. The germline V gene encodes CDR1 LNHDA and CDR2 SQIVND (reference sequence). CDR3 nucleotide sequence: TGTGCCAGTAATGCAGGGGACAGGGGTGTCTACGAGCAGTACTTC. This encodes CASNAGDRGVYEQYF. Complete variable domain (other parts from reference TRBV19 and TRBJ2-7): DGGITQSPKYLFRKEGQNVTLSCEQNLNHDAMYWYRQDPGQGLRLIYYSQIVNDFQKGDIAEGYSVSREKKESFPLTVTSAQKNPTAFYLCASNAGDRGVYEQYFGPGTRLTVT.

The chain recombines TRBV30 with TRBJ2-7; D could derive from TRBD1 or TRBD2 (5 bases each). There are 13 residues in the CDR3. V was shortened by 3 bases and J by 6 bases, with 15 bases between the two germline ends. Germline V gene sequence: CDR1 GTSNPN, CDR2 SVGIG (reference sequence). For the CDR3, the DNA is TGTGCCTGGAGCCAGGGCCGGGGTATCGAGCAGTACTTC. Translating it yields CAWSQGRGIEQYF. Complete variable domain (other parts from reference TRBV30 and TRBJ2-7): SQTIHQWPATLVQPVGSPLSLECTVEGTSNPNLYWYRQAAGRGLQLLFYSVGIGQISSEVPQNLSASRPQDRQFILSSKKLLLSDSGFYLCAWSQGRGIEQYFGPGTRLTVT.

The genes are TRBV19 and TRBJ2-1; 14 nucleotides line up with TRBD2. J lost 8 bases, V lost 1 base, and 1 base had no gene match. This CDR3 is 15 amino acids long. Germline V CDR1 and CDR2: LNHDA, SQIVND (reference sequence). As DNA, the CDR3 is TGTGCCAGTAGTATAGGGGGACTAGCGGGAGATGAGCAGTTCTTC. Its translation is CASSIGGLAGDEQFF.

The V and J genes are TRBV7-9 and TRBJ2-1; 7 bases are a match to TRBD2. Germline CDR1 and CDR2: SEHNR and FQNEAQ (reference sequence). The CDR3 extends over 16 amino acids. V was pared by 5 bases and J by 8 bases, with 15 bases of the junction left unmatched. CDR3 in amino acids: CASSVTTSTRIHEQFF. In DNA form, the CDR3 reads TGTGCCAGCAGCGTTACGACTAGCACCCGAATACATGAGCAGTTCTTC.

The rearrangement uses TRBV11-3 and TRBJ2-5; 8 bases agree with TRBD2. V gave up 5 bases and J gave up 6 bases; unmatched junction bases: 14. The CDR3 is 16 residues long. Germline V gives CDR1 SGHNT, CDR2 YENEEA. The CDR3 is CASSRPRVAGRKTQYF. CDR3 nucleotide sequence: TGTGCCAGCAGCCGTCCGAGGGTAGCGGGGAGGAAGACCCAGTACTTC.

This CDR3 reads CASSFYRAGEQFF. CDR3 coding DNA: TGTGCCAGCAGTTTTTACAGGGCGGGCGAGCAGTTCTTC. This rearrangement joins TRBV27 to TRBJ2-1; possible D gene TRBD1, 6 bases. Germline V CDR1 and CDR2: MNHEY, SMNVEV (reference sequence). V was cut by 3 bases and J by 10 bases, with 13 bases left in between. The CDR3 has 13 residues.

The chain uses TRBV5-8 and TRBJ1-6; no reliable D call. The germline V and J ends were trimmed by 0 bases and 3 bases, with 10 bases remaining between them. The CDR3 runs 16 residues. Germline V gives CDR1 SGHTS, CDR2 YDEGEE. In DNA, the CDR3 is TGTGCCAGCAGCTTGGGCGGCGATTACTATAATTCACCCCTCCACTTT. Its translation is CASSLGGDYYNSPLHF. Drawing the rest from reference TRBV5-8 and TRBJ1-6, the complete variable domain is EAGVTQSPTHLIKTRGQQATLRCSPISGHTSVYWYQQALGLGLQFLLWYDEGEERNRGNFPPRFSGRQFPNYSSELNVNALELEDSALYLCASSLGGDYYNSPLHFGNGTRLTVT.

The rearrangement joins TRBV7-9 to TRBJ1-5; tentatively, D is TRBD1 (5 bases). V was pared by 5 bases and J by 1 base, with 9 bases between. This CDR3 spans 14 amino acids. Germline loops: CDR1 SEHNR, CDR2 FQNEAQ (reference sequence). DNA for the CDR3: TGTGCCAGCAGCCCGGGGGTGAGCAATCAGCCCCAGCATTTT. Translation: CASSPGVSNQPQHF.